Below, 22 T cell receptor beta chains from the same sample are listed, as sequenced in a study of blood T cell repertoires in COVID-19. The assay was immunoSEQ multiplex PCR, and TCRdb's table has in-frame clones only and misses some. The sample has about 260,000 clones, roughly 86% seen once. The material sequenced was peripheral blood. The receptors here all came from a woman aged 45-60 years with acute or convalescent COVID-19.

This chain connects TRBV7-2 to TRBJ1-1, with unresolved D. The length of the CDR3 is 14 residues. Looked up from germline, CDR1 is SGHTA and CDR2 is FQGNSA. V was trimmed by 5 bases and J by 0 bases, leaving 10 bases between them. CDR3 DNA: TGTGCCAGCAGCCCACAGCCTATGAACACTGAAGCTTTCTTT. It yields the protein CASSPQPMNTEAFF.

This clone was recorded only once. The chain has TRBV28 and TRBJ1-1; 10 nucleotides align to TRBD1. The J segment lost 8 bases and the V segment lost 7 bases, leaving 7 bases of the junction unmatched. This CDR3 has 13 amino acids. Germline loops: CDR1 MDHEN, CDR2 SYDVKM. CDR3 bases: TGTGCCAGCACCGGGGGGACAGGGGCGGAAGCTTTCTTT. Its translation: CASTGGTGAEAFF. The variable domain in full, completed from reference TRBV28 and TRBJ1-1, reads DVKVTQSSRYLVKRTGEKVFLECVQDMDHENMFWYRQDPGLGLRLIYFSYDVKMKEKGDIPEGYSVSREKKERFSLILESASTNQTSMYLCASTGGTGAEAFFGQGTRLTVV.

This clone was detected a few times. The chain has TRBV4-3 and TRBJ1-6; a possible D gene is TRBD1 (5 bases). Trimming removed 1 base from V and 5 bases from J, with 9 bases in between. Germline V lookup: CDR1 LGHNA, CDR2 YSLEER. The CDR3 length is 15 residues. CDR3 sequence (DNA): TGCGCCAGCAGCCAAGTGGGCAGGGATAATTCACCCCTCCACTTT. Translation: CASSQVGRDNSPLHF.

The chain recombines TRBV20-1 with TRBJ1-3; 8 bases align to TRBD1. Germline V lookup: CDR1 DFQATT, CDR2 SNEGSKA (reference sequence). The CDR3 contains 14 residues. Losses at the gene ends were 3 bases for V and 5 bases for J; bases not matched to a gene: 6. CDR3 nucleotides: TGCAGTGCTAGTCTTCAGGGGGCGAGAAACACCATATATTTT. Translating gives CSASLQGARNTIYF.

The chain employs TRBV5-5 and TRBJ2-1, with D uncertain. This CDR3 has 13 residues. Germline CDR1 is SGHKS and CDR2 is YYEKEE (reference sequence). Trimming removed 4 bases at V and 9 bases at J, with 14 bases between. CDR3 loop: CASSLLGSPEQFF. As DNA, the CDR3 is TGTGCCAGCAGCCTCTTGGGCTCCCCTGAGCAGTTCTTC.

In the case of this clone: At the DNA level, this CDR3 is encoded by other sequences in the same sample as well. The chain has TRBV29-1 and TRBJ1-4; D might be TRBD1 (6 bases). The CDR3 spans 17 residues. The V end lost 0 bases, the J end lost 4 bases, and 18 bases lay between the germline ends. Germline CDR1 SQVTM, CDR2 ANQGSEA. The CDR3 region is CSVEEVGQGLGNEKLFF. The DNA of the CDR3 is TGCAGCGTTGAAGAAGTGGGGCAGGGGTTAGGTAATGAAAAACTGTTTTTT. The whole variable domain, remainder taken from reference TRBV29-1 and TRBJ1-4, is SAVISQKPSRDICQRGTSLTIQCQVDSQVTMMFWYRQQPGQSLTLIATANQGSEATYESGFVIDKFPISRPNLTFSTLTVSNMSPEDSSIYLCSVEEVGQGLGNEKLFFGSGTQLSVL.

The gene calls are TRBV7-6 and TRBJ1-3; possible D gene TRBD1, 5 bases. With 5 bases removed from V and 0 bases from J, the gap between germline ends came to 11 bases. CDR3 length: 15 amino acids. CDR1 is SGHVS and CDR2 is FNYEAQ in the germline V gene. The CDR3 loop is CASSLGGGSGNTIYF. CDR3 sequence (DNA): TGTGCCAGCAGCCTTGGCGGGGGCTCTGGAAACACCATATATTTT.

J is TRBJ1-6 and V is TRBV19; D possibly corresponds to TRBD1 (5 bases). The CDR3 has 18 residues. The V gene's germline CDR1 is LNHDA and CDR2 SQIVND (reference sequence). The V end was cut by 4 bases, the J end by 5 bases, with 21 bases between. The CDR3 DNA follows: TGTGCCAGTAGTAAACGGCCGCAGGGTGGCAGGAATAATTCACCCCTCCACTTT. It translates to CASSKRPQGGRNNSPLHF. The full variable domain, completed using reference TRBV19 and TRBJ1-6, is DGGITQSPKYLFRKEGQNVTLSCEQNLNHDAMYWYRQDPGQGLRLIYYSQIVNDFQKGDIAEGYSVSREKKESFPLTVTSAQKNPTAFYLCASSKRPQGGRNNSPLHFGNGTRLTVT.

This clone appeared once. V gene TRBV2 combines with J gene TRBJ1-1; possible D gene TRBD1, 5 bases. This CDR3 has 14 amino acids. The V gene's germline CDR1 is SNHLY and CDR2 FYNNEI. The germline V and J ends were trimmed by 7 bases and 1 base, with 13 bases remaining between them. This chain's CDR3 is CASKNRNGNTEAFF. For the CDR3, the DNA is TGTGCCAGCAAGAACAGGAATGGGAACACTGAAGCTTTCTTT.

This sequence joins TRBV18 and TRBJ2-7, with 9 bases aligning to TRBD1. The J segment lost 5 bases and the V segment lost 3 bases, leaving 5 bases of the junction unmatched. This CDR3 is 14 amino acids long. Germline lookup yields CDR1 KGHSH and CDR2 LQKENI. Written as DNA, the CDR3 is TGTGCCAGCTCACCCGGGACAGGGCAGGACGAGCAGTACTTC. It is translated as CASSPGTGQDEQYF. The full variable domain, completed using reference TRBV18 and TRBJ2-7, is NAGVMQNPRHLVRRRGQEARLRCSPMKGHSHVYWYRQLPEEGLKFMVYLQKENIIDESGMPKERFSAEFPKEGPSILRIQQVVRGDSAAYFCASSPGTGQDEQYFGPGTRLTVT.

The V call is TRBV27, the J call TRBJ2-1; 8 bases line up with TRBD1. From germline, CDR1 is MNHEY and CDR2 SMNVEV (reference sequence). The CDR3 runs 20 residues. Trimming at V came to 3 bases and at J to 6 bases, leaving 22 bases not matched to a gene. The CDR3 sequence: CASSFRAPDRVRPEGNEQFF. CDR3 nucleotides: TGTGCCAGCAGTTTCAGGGCCCCGGACAGGGTACGGCCGGAGGGCAATGAGCAGTTCTTC.

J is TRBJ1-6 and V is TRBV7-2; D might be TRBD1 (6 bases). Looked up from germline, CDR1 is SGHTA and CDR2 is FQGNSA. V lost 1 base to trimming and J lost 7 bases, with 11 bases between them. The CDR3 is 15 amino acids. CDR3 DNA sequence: TGTGCCAGCAGCTTAGTATGGCAGGGGAATTCACCCCTCCACTTT. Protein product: CASSLVWQGNSPLHF. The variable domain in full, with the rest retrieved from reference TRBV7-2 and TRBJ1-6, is GAGVSQSPSNKVTEKGKDVELRCDPISGHTALYWYRQSLGQGLEFLIYFQGNSAPDKSGLPSDRFSAERTGGSVSTLTIQRTQQEDSAVYLCASSLVWQGNSPLHFGNGTRLTVT.

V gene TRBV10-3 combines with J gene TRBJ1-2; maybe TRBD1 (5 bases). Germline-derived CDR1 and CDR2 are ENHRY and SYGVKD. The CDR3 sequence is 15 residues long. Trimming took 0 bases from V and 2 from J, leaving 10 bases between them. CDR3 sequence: CAISESAGSNYGYTF. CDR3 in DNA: TGTGCCATCAGTGAGTCAGCAGGGTCCAACTATGGCTACACCTTC.

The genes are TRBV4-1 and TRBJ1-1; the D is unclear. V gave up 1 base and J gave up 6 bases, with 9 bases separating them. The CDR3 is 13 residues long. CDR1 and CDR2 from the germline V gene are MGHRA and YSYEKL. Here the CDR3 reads CASSQVGNSEAFF. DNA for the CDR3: TGCGCCAGCAGCCAAGTTGGTAACTCTGAAGCTTTCTTT.

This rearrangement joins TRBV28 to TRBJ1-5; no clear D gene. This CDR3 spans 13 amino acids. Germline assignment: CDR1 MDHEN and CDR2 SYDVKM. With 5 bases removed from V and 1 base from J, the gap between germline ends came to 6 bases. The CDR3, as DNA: TGTGCCAGCAGTCCCCTCAGCAATCAGCCCCAGCATTTT. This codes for CASSPLSNQPQHF.

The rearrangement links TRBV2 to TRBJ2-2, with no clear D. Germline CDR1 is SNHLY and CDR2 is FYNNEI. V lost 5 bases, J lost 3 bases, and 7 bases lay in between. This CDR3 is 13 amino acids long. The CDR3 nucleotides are TGTGCCAGCAGTCTCCGGGACACCGGGGAGCTGTTTTTT. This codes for CASSLRDTGELFF.

CDR3 coding DNA: TGTGCCAGCAGTGCTAGCACAGATACGCAGTATTTT. Its translation is CASSASTDTQYF. The gene calls are TRBV2 and TRBJ2-3; D not certain. The germline V gene has CDR1 SNHLY and CDR2 FYNNEI. Trimming shortened V by 4 bases and J by 0 bases, and 2 bases separated the two germline ends. This CDR3 is built from 12 residues.

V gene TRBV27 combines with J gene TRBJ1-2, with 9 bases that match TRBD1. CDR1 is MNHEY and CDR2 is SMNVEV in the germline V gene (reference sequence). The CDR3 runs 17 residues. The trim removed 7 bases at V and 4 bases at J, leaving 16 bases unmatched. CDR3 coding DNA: TGTGCCAGCACCGCCGCGGGACAGGGAAGTTATTTCTATGGCTACACCTTC. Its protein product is CASTAAGQGSYFYGYTF.

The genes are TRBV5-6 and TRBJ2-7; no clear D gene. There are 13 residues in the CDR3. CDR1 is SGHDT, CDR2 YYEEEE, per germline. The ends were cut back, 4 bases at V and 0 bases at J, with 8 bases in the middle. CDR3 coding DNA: TGTGCCAGCAGCATTGACAACTCCTACGAGCAGTACTTC. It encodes CASSIDNSYEQYF.

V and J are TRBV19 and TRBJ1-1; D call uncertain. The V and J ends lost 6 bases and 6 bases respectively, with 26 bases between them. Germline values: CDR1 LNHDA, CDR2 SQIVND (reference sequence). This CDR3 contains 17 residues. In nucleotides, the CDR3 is TGTGCCAGTAGCATGCGGTCCCCCTTCCAAGGATCGGCTGAAGCTTTCTTT. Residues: CASSMRSPFQGSAEAFF.

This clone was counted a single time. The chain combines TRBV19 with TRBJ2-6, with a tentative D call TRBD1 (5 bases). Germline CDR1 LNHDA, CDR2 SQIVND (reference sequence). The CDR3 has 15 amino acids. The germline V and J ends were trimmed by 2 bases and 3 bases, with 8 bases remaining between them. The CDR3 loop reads CASSIQGLGANVLTF. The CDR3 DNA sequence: TGTGCCAGTAGTATACAGGGCCTTGGGGCCAACGTCCTGACTTTC.

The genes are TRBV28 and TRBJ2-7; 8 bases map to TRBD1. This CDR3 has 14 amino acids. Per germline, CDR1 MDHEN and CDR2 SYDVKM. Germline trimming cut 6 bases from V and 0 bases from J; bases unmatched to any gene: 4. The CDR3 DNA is TGTGCCAGCAGAGGACAGGGCAACTCCTACGAGCAGTACTTC. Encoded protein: CASRGQGNSYEQYF.